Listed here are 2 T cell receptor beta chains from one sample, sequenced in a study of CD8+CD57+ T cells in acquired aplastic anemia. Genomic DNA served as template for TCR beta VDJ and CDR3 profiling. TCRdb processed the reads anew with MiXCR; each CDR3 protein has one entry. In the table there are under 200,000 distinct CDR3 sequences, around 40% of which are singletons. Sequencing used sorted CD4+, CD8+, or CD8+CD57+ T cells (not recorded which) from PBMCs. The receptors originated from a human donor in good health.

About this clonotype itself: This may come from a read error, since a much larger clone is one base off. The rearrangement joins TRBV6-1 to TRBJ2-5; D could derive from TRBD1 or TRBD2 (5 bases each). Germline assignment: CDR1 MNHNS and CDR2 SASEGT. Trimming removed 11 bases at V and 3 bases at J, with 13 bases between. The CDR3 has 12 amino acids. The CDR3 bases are TGTGCCTGCCGGGTGGGGGAAGAGACCCAGTACTTC. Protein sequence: CACRVGEETQYF.

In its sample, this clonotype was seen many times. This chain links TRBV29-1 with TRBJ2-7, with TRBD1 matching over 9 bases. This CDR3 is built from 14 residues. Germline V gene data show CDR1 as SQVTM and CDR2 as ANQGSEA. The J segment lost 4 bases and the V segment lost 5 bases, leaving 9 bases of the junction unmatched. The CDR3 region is CSVTRQGGFYEQYF. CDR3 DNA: TGCAGCGTTACAAGACAGGGGGGATTTTACGAGCAGTACTTC.